This T cell receptor (beta chain) appears in the sequencing data of a study of T cell repertoires in cytomegalovirus infection. At the level of the study: The public TCR beta signatures pointed to both CMV infection and matching HLA type.

A single record per CDR3 protein comes from TCRdb applying MiXCR to the reads. The sample contains more than 400,000 distinct CDR3 sequences, less than 30% of which appear only once. The CDR3 consists of 14 residues. CDR1 and CDR2 from the germline V gene are SGHVS and FQNEAQ. The V end was cut by 2 bases, the J end by 15 bases, with 20 bases between. This clonotype turned up a few times. The antigen is undetermined. Study results and caveats: Summed public TCR beta family frequency identified CMV carriers bearing the relevant HLA.

V is TRBV7-8 and J is TRBJ2-1, with no clear D. This sequence originates from a human donor in good health (CMV status not recorded). Some clones in this sample may be carry-over from other donors' samples. Sample: PBMCs. CDR3 protein: CASSLFSLRKSVFF. The CDR3 coding sequence is TGTGCCAGCAGCTTATTTTCCCTCCGGAAGAGCGTGTTCTTC. Together with reference TRBV7-8 and TRBJ2-1, the CDR3 gives the full variable domain: GAGVSQSPRYKVAKRGQDVALRCDPISGHVSLFWYQQALGQGPEFLTYFQNEAQLDKSGLPSDRFFAERPEGSVSTLKIQRTQQEDSAVYLCASSLFSLRKSVFFGPGTRLTVL.